The entry that follows covers one T cell receptor beta chain sequence. Its antigen is not identified. These data belong to a study of cytomegalovirus exposure and HLA in healthy donors. Whole-study findings and limits: In vitro checks showed that a few CMV-associated chains really do target CMV antigens. In a later analysis, V- and J-gene trimming of beta chains associated with a DCLRE1C missense variant, replicated independently.

13 Jbeta primers and 60 Vbeta primers were used for the PCR. Per the authors' pipeline: Unique TCR beta chains totaled some 81 million in a later count, with approximately 10 million of them shared. Clones were read by immunoSEQ multiplex PCR, and TCRdb kept only the in-frame ones, dropping some. V and J calls and clone size are those listed in that table; D and trimming were worked out from the DNA. This sample has about 100,000 clones, with 75% found just once. V was trimmed by 0 bases and J by 1 base, leaving 16 bases between them. This CDR3 spans 18 amino acids. Germline CDR1 reads SEHNR; CDR2 reads FQNEAQ (reference sequence). The donors gave bone marrow, and they were healthy.

This sequence joins TRBV7-9 and TRBJ2-4; D is perhaps TRBD2 (7 bases). The sequence was collected from a male donor in good health and CMV-seropositive. The sample taken for sequencing was PBMCs. The CDR3 sequence: CASSLAGRGTPAKNIQYF. The CDR3 DNA follows: TGTGCCAGCAGCTTAGCTGGGAGGGGGACACCCGCCAAAAACATTCAGTACTTC.